This T cell receptor (beta chain) was obtained from a study of T cell responses to AZD1222 COVID-19 vaccine. General study results and limits: Repertoires were obtained solely post-peak T cell response. Females made up more of the donors, who were largely white British, and clonal diversity may have come out too low.

The ends lost 5 bases at V and 1 base at J; junction bases unmatched: 5. The V gene's germline CDR1 is MDHEN and CDR2 SYDVKM. The CDR3 extends over 18 amino acids. Here immunoSEQ multiplex PCR was the method, and the copy in TCRdb shows in-frame clones only, minus some. The repertoire includes 70,000 or so clones, around four fifths of them detected once, and about 23% sits in the top ten. This clone was seen once. Its antigen is still unknown. This material consisted of peripheral blood, taken 28 days after the second AZD1222 dose. This chain joins TRBV28 and TRBJ2-2; 15 nucleotides match TRBD2. The receptor was isolated from an adult who received the AZD1222 COVID-19 vaccine. The CDR3 protein is CASSAGLAGGLNTGELFF. CDR3 DNA: TGTGCCAGCAGTGCCGGACTAGCGGGAGGGTTGAACACCGGGGAGCTGTTTTTT. The entire variable domain, with the rest obtained from reference TRBV28 and TRBJ2-2, is as follows: DVKVTQSSRYLVKRTGEKVFLECVQDMDHENMFWYRQDPGLGLRLIYFSYDVKMKEKGDIPEGYSVSREKKERFSLILESASTNQTSMYLCASSAGLAGGLNTGELFFGEGSRLTVL.